This TCR beta chain was sequenced for a study of blood T cell repertoires in COVID-19. Study as a whole: COVID-19 samples from acute and convalescent phases originated in the United States, Italy and Spain. PBMCs, B-cell-depleted T cells, or T cells provided the cDNA or gDNA that made up the material.

Enrolled during active infection, Seattle patients were then followed longitudinally. Per the study methods: Counts of nucleated cells, estimated from reference gene primer amplification, were obtained. Data came from immunoSEQ multiplex PCR; TCRdb stores just in-frame clones and leaves some out. For V, J and clone size, that table is used; D and trimming come from the DNA. The sample consists of 200,000 to 250,000 clones, 90% of them appearing once. The CDR3 loop spans 14 amino acids. CDR1 is SGDLS, CDR2 YYNGEE, per germline. Trimming removed 4 bases at V and 6 bases at J, with 14 bases between. The rearrangement joins TRBV9 to TRBJ1-5; no clear D. The sequence was obtained from a man aged 25-45 years with COVID-19, enrolled during active disease. Sequencing was done on a sample of peripheral blood. The CDR3 loop reads CASSREGSGQPQHF. As DNA, the CDR3 is TGTGCCAGCAGCCGGGAAGGGTCGGGTCAGCCCCAGCATTTT. The variable domain in full, completed from reference TRBV9 and TRBJ1-5, reads DSGVTQTPKHLITATGQRVTLRCSPRSGDLSVYWYQQSLDQGLQFLIQYYNGEERAKGNILERFSAQQFPDLHSELNLSSLELGDSALYFCASSREGSGQPQHFGDGTRLSIL.